This TCR beta chain comes out of a study of technical replicates of blood from a handful of donors. The data were produced by immunoSEQ multiplex PCR, yet TCRdb's version contains in-frame clones alone and is incomplete. The sample has about 61,000 clones; roughly 86% are singletons. V was pared by 7 bases and J by 0 bases, with 17 bases between. The germline V gene has CDR1 GTSNPN and CDR2 SVGIG (reference sequence). This CDR3 has 15 amino acids. The rearrangement links TRBV30 to TRBJ2-3; D perhaps matches TRBD1 (5 bases). Sequencing was performed on PBMCs. This receptor was obtained from a human donor in good health. Some clones in this sample may be carry-over from other donors' samples. DNA of the CDR3: TGTGCCTCCAACTACAGGAGAACTAGCACAGATACGCAGTATTTT. This gives the protein CASNYRRTSTDTQYF.